This entry describes one T cell receptor beta chain. No antigen is known for it. This sample was included in a study of CD8 T cells in ankylosing spondylitis. Study-level points and caveats: It was reported that disease-linked clones were significantly enriched in matched ankylosing spondylitis synovial fluid. Previously reported in reactive arthritis synovial fluid and blood were some of the motif variants. Disease-linked clones displayed a CD8+ phenotype and appeared relatively rarely in peripheral blood. A TCR beta motif made of roughly eight highly homologous variants seemed typical of ankylosing spondylitis blood.

Quantitative 5'-RACE with molecular barcodes produced the TCR beta libraries. TCRdb re-called the 5' RACE reads with MiXCR, one entry per CDR3 protein. The sample contains almost 400,000 distinct CDR3 sequences, 20% to 25% of which appear only once. This receptor was obtained from a male donor with ankylosing spondylitis. The sequenced sample consisted of blood, either unsorted or a sorted T cell fraction (not recorded which).

CDR3 loop: CAIRGTGGPLGEQYF. The CDR3, as DNA: TGTGCCATCAGGGGCACCGGCGGACCTCTCGGGGAGCAGTACTTC. This sequence joins TRBV10-3 and TRBJ2-7; no reliable D call. The germline gives CDR1 ENHRY, CDR2 SYGVKD. The CDR3 sequence is 15 residues long. The ends were cut back, 6 bases at V and 7 bases at J, with 22 bases in the middle.